Below are 19 T cell receptor beta chains sequenced from a single sample in a study of CD8+CD57+ T cells in acquired aplastic anemia. Patients sequenced had flow cytometry evidence of CD8+CD57+ cell expansion. Both TCR beta VDJ combination and CDR3 sequence profiling were carried out. Genomic DNA was the template for this profiling. TCRdb called the reads again in MiXCR, with one record for every CDR3 protein. The repertoire holds around 160,000 distinct CDR3 sequences, with 47% as singletons. Sequences were obtained from sorted CD4+, CD8+, or CD8+CD57+ T cells (not recorded which) from PBMCs. The source of these receptors is a human donor with aplastic anemia.

The J gene is TRBJ2-3, the V gene TRBV2; D may be TRBD2 (7 bases). With 7 bases removed from V and 4 bases from J, the gap between germline ends came to 15 bases. The CDR3 loop spans 14 amino acids. Germline CDR1 is SNHLY and CDR2 is FYNNEI. DNA for the CDR3: TGTGCCAGCAAGGCGGGGGCTCCGCCAGATACGCAGTATTTT. Translation gives CASKAGAPPDTQYF. Full variable domain (missing parts from reference TRBV2 and TRBJ2-3): EPEVTQTPSHQVTQMGQEVILRCVPISNHLYFYWYRQILGQKVEFLVSFYNNEISEKSEIFDDQFSVERPDGSNFTLKIRSTKLEDSAMYFCASKAGAPPDTQYFGPGTRLTVL.

This clonotype has a count of ten or more. This chain uses TRBV19 with TRBJ2-7, with 9 positions matching TRBD1. With 5 bases clipped from V and 5 bases from J, the junction kept 4 bases outside the gene matches. Germline CDR1 reads LNHDA; CDR2 reads SQIVND (reference sequence). There are 13 residues in the CDR3. DNA for the CDR3: TGTGCCAGTAGTGGGACAGGGCGTAACGAGCAGTACTTC. As protein: CASSGTGRNEQYF. The whole variable domain, filled in from reference TRBV19 and TRBJ2-7, reads DGGITQSPKYLFRKEGQNVTLSCEQNLNHDAMYWYRQDPGQGLRLIYYSQIVNDFQKGDIAEGYSVSREKKESFPLTVTSAQKNPTAFYLCASSGTGRNEQYFGPGTRLTVT.

As to this clonotype: This may come from a read error, since a much larger clone is one base off. CDR3 in DNA: TGTGCCAGCAGCGTAGTGGAGCGGGGACCCTACAATGTGCAGTTCTTC. Protein sequence: CASSVVERGPYNVQFF. The V call is TRBV9, the J call TRBJ2-1; 7 bases agree with TRBD2. This CDR3 region has 16 residues. Germline V CDR1 and CDR2: SGDLS, YYNGEE.

The table lists this clonotype with a few counts. V is TRBV9 and J is TRBJ1-4; 12 nucleotides match TRBD1. CDR1 SGDLS and CDR2 YYNGEE come from the germline V gene. The V segment lost 7 bases and the J segment 8 bases; nucleotides outside the gene matches: 6. CDR3 length: 14 amino acids. This CDR3 reads CASGGDRGPEKLFF. DNA of the CDR3: TGTGCCAGCGGGGGGGACAGGGGGCCGGAAAAACTGTTTTTT.

This clonotype has a count of ten or more. The V and J genes are TRBV4-2 and TRBJ2-1; maybe TRBD2 (7 bases). The V end lost 4 bases, the J end lost 8 bases, and 21 bases lay between the germline ends. The CDR3 runs to 16 residues. The germline CDR1 and CDR2 sequences are LGHNA and YNFKEQ. The CDR3 DNA is TGTGCCAGCAGCCCTAGGGGGGGAGGGTTCTTGGATGAGCAGTTCTTC. This gives the protein CASSPRGGGFLDEQFF.

The genes are TRBV24-1 and TRBJ2-1; TRBD2 agrees at 7 bases. The germline gives CDR1 KGHDR, CDR2 SFDVKD. Trimming at V came to 5 bases and at J to 4 bases, leaving 1 base not matched to a gene. The CDR3 contains 13 residues. CDR3 amino acids: CATSASGYNEQFF. The CDR3 nucleotides read TGTGCCACCAGTGCTAGCGGTTACAATGAGCAGTTCTTC.

This clonotype was found a few times. The chain carries TRBV12-5 and TRBJ1-1; D is perhaps TRBD1 (5 bases). Germline CDR1 and CDR2: LGHNT and FRNRAP. With 0 bases removed from V and 5 bases from J, the gap between germline ends came to 19 bases. This CDR3 has 17 residues. CDR3 region: CASGLVGAGTSWTEAFF. CDR3 bases: TGTGCTAGTGGTTTGGTAGGGGCCGGGACTTCGTGGACTGAAGCTTTCTTT.

This clonotype has just a few counts. The rearrangement uses TRBV7-8 and TRBJ2-3; 9 positions agree with TRBD2. V lost 1 base, J lost 5 bases, and 7 bases stayed unmatched. The CDR3 has 16 amino acids. The V gene's germline CDR1 is SGHVS and CDR2 FQNEAQ. For the CDR3, the DNA is TGTGCCAGCAGCTTAGGGACTAGCGTCGGTGGAGATACGCAGTATTTT. As protein: CASSLGTSVGGDTQYF.

Written as DNA, the CDR3 is TGTGCCAGCAGCCAAGATCGTTCACCCCTCCACTTT. Residues: CASSQDRSPLHF. The chain uses TRBV7-9 and TRBJ1-6; D is undetermined. The CDR3 has 12 amino acids. V was shortened by 5 bases and J by 9 bases, with 8 bases between the two germline ends. From germline, CDR1 is SEHNR and CDR2 FQNEAQ (reference sequence).

This clonotype was counted at least ten times. V gene TRBV7-3 combines with J gene TRBJ2-5, with D possibly matching TRBD2 (5 bases). The CDR3 consists of 16 residues. Germline lookup yields CDR1 SGHTA and CDR2 FQGTGA. The V and J ends lost 4 bases and 2 bases respectively, with 17 bases between them. CDR3 residues: CASSSPSAVSQETQYF. The CDR3 nucleotides are TGTGCCAGCAGCTCTCCATCAGCGGTTTCACAAGAGACCCAGTACTTC.

The chain joins TRBV19 to TRBJ2-7, with TRBD1 identical over 11 bases. V lost 6 bases, J lost 6 bases, and 7 bases stayed unmatched. Germline-derived CDR1 and CDR2 are LNHDA and SQIVND (reference sequence). This CDR3 region has 14 residues. The CDR3 nucleotides are TGTGCCAGTAGCACCCGGACAGGGGGCCGCGAGCAGTACTTC. This gives the protein CASSTRTGGREQYF.

This clonotype has ten or more counts. The rearrangement uses TRBV20-1 and TRBJ2-7; the match to TRBD1 covers 9 bases. V gave up 6 bases and J gave up 2 bases; unmatched junction bases: 5. This CDR3 contains 13 residues. CDR1 DFQATT and CDR2 SNEGSKA come from the germline V gene (reference sequence). For the CDR3, the DNA is TGCAGTGCGCGGGACAGGGTAACCTACGAGCAGTACTTC. Protein sequence: CSARDRVTYEQYF.

About this clonotype: One end of the junction is discordant with germline, which a read error may explain. This chain joins TRBV15 and TRBJ2-2; perhaps TRBD2 as D (6 bases). The CDR3 loop spans 14 amino acids. Germline V gene lookup returns CDR1 LNHNV and CDR2 YYDKDF (reference sequence). CDR3 residues: CATRGGLYTRELFF. In DNA, the CDR3 is TGTGCCACCAGGGGGGGTTTGTACACCAGGGAGCTGTTTTTT.

This chain links TRBV2 with TRBJ2-7; unclear D gene. Germline CDR1 reads SNHLY; CDR2 reads FYNNEI. Trimming shortened V by 7 bases and J by 6 bases, and 22 bases separated the two germline ends. CDR3 length: 15 amino acids. CDR3 sequence reads: CASKLKDGRSAEQYF. The CDR3 nucleotides read TGTGCCAGCAAGTTAAAGGACGGACGCTCGGCCGAGCAGTACTTC.

The rearrangement uses TRBV4-1 and TRBJ2-6, with 7 bases aligning to TRBD1. The CDR3 runs to 20 residues. Germline V lookup: CDR1 MGHRA, CDR2 YSYEKL. V dropped 4 bases and J dropped 4; count of bases not matched to a gene: 19. In nucleotides, the CDR3 is TGCGCCAGCAGCCCAAGACAGGGTAGCCCTTCATGGTCCGGGGCCAACGTCCTGACTTTC. It translates to CASSPRQGSPSWSGANVLTF.

About this clonotype itself: A much larger clone sits a single nucleotide away, making a read error possible. The CDR3 ends on some other residue instead of the conserved phenylalanine or tryptophan, so this is likely a read error. The V gene is TRBV7-9, the J gene TRBJ2-1; TRBD1 aligns across 8 bases. V shed 5 bases, J shed 0 bases, and the junction held 12 bases outside the gene matches. Germline assignment: CDR1 SEHNR and CDR2 FQNEAQ (reference sequence). The CDR3 is 18 amino acids. The CDR3 sequence is CASSRDTKTGGSYNEQFC. The CDR3 nucleotides read TGTGCCAGCAGCCGGGATACCAAAACAGGGGGCTCCTACAATGAGCAGTTCTGC.

This CDR3 reads CASRNPSPLHF. In nucleotides, the CDR3 is TGTGCCAGCAGGAATCCTTCACCCCTCCACTTT. The chain joins TRBV2 to TRBJ1-6; D ambiguous. V was trimmed by 6 bases and J by 9 bases, leaving 6 bases between them. The germline CDR1 and CDR2 sequences are SNHLY and FYNNEI. This CDR3 has 11 residues.

This clonotype was detected many times. V usage is TRBV19 and J usage is TRBJ2-4; 7 bases line up with TRBD2. After removal of 3 bases from V and 7 bases from J, the junction contained 9 bases not matched to a gene. This CDR3 has 15 residues. Germline loops: CDR1 LNHDA, CDR2 SQIVND (reference sequence). For the CDR3, the DNA is TGTGCCAGTAGTATCCTGACTAGCTCCATCAACATTCAGTACTTC. Protein sequence: CASSILTSSINIQYF.

The V gene is TRBV25-1, the J gene TRBJ2-7; a weak D match, TRBD2 (6 bases). V dropped 8 bases and J dropped 3 bases, with 26 bases sitting between them. Germline lookup yields CDR1 MGHDK and CDR2 SYGVNS. The CDR3 sequence is 17 residues long. CDR3: CASSPLGGTRPFYEQYF. The CDR3 DNA is TGTGCCAGCTCACCACTAGGCGGGACCCGACCTTTCTACGAGCAGTACTTC.